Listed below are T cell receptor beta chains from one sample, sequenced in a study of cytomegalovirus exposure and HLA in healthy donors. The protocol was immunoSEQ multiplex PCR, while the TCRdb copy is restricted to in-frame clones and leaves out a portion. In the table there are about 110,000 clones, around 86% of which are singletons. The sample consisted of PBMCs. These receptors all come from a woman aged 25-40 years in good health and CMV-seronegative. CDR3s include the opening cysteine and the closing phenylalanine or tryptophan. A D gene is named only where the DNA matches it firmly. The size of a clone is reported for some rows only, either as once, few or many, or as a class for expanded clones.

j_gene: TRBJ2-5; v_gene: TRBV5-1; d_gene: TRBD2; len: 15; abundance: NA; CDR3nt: TGCGCCAGCAGCACTGCTAGCGGGAGATGGGAGACCCAGTACTTC; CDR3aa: CASSTASGRWETQYF
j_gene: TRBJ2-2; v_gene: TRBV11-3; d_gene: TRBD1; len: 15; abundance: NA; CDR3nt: TGTGCCAGCAGCTATGGGACAGCGAACACCGGGGAGCTGTTTTTT; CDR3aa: CASSYGTANTGELFF
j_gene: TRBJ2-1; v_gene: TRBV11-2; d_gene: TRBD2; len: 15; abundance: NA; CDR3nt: TGTGCCAGCAGCTTGTGGACTAGCGGTTACAATGAGCAGTTCTTC; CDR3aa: CASSLWTSGYNEQFF
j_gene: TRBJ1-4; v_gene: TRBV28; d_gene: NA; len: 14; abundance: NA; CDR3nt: TGTGCCAGCAGGATCCAGGGAGGAGGTGAAAAACTGTTTTTT; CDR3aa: CASRIQGGGEKLFF
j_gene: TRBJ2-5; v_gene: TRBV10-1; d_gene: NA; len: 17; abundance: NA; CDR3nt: TGCGCCAGCAGTGAACGTGCGGCACTGGAATGCCAAGAGACCCAGTACTTC; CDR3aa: CASSERAALECQETQYF
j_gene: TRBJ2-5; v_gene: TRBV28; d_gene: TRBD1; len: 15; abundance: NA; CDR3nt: TGTGCCAGCAGAGAGAGGGACAGGGAAATGGAGACCCAGTACTTC; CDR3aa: CASRERDREMETQYF
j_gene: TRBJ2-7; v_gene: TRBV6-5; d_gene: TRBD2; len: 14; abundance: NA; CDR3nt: TGTGCCAGCAGAAATAGCGGGAGCGTTTACGAGCAGTACTTC; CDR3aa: CASRNSGSVYEQYF
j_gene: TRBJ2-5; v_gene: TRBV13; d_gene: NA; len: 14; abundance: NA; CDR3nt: TGTGCCAGCAGCGCCCATGACAGCCAAGAGACCCAGTACTTC; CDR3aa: CASSAHDSQETQYF
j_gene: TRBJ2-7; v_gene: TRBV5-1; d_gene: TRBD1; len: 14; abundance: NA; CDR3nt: TGCGCCAGCAGCTTTACAGGGGTTTCCTACGAGCAGTACTTC; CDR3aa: CASSFTGVSYEQYF
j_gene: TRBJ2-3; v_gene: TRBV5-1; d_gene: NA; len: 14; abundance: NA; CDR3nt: TGCGCCAGCAGCTTGGCAGGCCTGTCCGATACGCAGTATTTT; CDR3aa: CASSLAGLSDTQYF
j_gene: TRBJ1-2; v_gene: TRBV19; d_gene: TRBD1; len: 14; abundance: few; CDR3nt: TGTGCCACGAGACAGGGACTTGATAACTATGGCTACACCTTC; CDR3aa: CATRQGLDNYGYTF
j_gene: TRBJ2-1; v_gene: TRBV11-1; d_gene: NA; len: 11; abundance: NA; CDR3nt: TGTGCCAGCAACACCCACAATGAGCAGTTCTTC; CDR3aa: CASNTHNEQFF
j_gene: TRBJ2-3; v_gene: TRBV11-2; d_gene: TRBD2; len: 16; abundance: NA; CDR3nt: TGTGCCAGCAGGCCCTACAGCGGTGGGAGGGCAGATACGCAGTATTTT; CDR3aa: CASRPYSGGRADTQYF
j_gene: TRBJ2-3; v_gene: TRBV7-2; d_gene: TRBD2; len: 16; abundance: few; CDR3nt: TGTGCCAGCAGCTATCTAGCGGATACTAGCACAGATACGCAGTATTTT; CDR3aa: CASSYLADTSTDTQYF
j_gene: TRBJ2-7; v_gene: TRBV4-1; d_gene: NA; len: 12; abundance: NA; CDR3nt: TGCGCCAGCAGCCACCGACTGGGCGAGCAGTACTTC; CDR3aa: CASSHRLGEQYF
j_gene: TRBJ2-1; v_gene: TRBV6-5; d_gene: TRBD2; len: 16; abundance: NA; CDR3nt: TGTGCCAGCAGTTCCCCGGCTAGCGGGAGGGACAATGAGCAGTTCTTC; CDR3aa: CASSSPASGRDNEQFF
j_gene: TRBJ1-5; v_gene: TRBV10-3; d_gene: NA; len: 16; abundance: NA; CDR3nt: TGTGCCATCAGTGCTGGACATACCAGTAGCAATCAGCCCCAGCATTTT; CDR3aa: CAISAGHTSSNQPQHF
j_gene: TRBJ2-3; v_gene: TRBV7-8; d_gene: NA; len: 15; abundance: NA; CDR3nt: TGTGCCAGCAGAACCTCCGGGACTAGCACAGATACGCAGTATTTT; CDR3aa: CASRTSGTSTDTQYF
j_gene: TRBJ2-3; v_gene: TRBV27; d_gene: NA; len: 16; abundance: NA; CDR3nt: TGTGCCAGCAGACCCCTTGGGCTGGCGATCACAGATACGCAGTATTTT; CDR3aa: CASRPLGLAITDTQYF
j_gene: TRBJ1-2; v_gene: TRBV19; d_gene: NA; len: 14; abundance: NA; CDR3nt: TGTGCCAGTAGAGGTTTGGACAGCTACTATGGCTACACCTTC; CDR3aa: CASRGLDSYYGYTF
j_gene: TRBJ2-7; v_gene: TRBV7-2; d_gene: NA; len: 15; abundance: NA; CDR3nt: TGTGCCAGCAGTACAGCGGGCAGGAGCTCCTACGAGCAGTACTTC; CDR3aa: CASSTAGRSSYEQYF
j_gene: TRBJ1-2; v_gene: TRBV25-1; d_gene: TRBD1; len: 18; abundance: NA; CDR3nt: TGTGCCAGCAGTGAAGCGGGACAGGCCAAATATATAGAGGATGGCTACACCTTC; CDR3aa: CASSEAGQAKYIEDGYTF
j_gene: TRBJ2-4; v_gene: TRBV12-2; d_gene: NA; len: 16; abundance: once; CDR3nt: TGTGCAAGTCGCTTAGCGTTGCTAGCGCATAAAAACATTCAGTACTTC; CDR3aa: CASRLALLAHKNIQYF
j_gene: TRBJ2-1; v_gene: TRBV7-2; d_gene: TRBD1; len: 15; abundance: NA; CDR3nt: TGTGCCAGCAGCTTATCCGGGACAGGGGTATATGAGCAGTTCTTC; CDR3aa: CASSLSGTGVYEQFF
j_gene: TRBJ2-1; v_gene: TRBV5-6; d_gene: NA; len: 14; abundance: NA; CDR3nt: TGTGCCAGCAGCTTGGATAGCTTTGAGAATGAGCAGTTCTTC; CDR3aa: CASSLDSFENEQFF
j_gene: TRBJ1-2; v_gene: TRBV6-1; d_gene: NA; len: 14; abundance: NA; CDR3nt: TGTGCCAGCAGTGAAGCAACAAGACCGGGAGATTACACCTTC; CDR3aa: CASSEATRPGDYTF
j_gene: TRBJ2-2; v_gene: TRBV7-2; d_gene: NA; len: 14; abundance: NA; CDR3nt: TGTGCCAGCAGCCATCCCACTAGCACCGGGGAGCTGTTTTTT; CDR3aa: CASSHPTSTGELFF
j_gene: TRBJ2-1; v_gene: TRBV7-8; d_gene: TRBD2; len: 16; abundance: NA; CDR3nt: TGTGCCAGCAGCTTAGCGTGGCTAGCGGAGTACAATGAGCAGTTCTTC; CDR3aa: CASSLAWLAEYNEQFF
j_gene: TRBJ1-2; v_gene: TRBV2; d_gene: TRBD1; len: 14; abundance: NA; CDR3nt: TGTGCCAGCGAGGGACAGGGCATGGTAGCTGGCTACACCTTC; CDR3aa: CASEGQGMVAGYTF
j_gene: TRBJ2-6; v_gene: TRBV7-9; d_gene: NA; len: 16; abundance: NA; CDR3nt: TGTGCCAGCAGCCGAGAGTTGCTCTCTGGGGCCAACGTCCTGACTTTC; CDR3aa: CASSRELLSGANVLTF
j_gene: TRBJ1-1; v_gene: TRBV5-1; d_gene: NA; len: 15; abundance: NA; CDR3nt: TGCGCCAGCAGCTTGTCGGGGGACGGAAACACTGAAGCTTTCTTT; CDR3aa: CASSLSGDGNTEAFF
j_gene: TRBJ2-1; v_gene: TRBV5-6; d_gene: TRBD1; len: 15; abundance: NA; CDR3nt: TGTGCCAGCAGCTCTAATACAGGGGTCGGGAATGAGCAGTTCTTC; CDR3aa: CASSSNTGVGNEQFF
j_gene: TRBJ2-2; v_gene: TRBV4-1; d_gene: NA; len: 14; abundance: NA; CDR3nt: TGCGCCAGCAGCCTGAAAGGCGGTACCGGGGAGCTGTTTTTT; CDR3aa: CASSLKGGTGELFF
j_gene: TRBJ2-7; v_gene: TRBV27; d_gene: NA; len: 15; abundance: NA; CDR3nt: TGTGCCAGCAGTCCCCAGCAGGGCGGAATCTACGAGCAGTACTTC; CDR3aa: CASSPQQGGIYEQYF
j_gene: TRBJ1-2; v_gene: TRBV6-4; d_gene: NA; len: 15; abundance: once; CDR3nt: TGTGCCAGCAGTGCCGAAATGGGGCTAAACTATGGCTACACCTTC; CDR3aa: CASSAEMGLNYGYTF
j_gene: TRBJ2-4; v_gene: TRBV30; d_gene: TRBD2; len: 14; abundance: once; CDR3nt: TGTGCCTGGCAGCGGGAAGCTGCCAAAAACATTCAGTACTTC; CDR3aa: CAWQREAAKNIQYF
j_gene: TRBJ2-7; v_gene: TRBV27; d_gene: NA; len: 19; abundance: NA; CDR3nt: TGTGCCAGCAGTTTATCGGTCAGCAGGGGAACCGCGGGTACCTACGAGCAGTACTTC; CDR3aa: CASSLSVSRGTAGTYEQYF
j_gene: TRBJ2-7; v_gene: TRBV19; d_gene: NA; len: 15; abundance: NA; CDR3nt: TGTGCCAGTAGAGATAAACAGGGATTTTCCGACGAGCAGTACTTC; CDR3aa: CASRDKQGFSDEQYF
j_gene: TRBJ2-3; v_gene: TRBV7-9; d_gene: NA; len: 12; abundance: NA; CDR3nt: TGTTCCAGCAGCTTTCAGGGAGATACGCAGTATTTT; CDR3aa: CSSSFQGDTQYF
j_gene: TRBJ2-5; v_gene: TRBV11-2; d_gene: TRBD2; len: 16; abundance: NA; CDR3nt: TGTGCCAGCAGCGAAGACGGGGCTAGCGGGCGCCGGGTCCAGTACTTC; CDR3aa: CASSEDGASGRRVQYF
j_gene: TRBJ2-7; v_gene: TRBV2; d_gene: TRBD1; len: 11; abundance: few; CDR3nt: TGTGCCAATAGGGGGCAGGGCGAGCAGTACTTC; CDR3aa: CANRGQGEQYF
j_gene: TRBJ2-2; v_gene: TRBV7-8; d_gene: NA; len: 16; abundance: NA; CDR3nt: TGTGCCAGCAGCTCCAACAGGGAAAAGGGTACCGGGGAGCTGTTTTTT; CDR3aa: CASSSNREKGTGELFF
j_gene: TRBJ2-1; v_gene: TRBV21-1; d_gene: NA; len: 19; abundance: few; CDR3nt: TGTGCCAGCAGCAAAGAGTCCGGACTAGCTACAAACTCCTACAATGAGCAGTTCTTC; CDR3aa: CASSKESGLATNSYNEQFF